This T cell receptor (beta chain) came from a study of blood T cell repertoires in COVID-19. Study-level background: The United States, Italy and Spain supplied acute and convalescent COVID-19 samples. PBMCs, B-cell-depleted T cells, or T cells were the source of the cDNA or gDNA that made up the material.

This clone was found a few times. Data came from immunoSEQ multiplex PCR; TCRdb stores just in-frame clones and leaves some out. Among 40,000 to 45,000 clones, 88% were seen once, and the ten largest hold 2% to 2.5%. This receptor was obtained from a human donor in a cohort sampled during active COVID-19. Sequenced sample: peripheral blood.

The CDR3, as DNA: TGTGCCACCAGCAGTTGGTCGACGCGGGGGGGCAATGGGAATGAGCAGTTCTTC. Translating gives CATSSWSTRGGNGNEQFF. This rearrangement joins TRBV15 to TRBJ2-1; TRBD2 matches 9 bases. The CDR3 is made up of 18 amino acids. Unmatched junction bases numbered 16, after V lost 3 bases and J lost 7 bases. CDR1 LNHNV and CDR2 YYDKDF come from the germline V gene (reference sequence).